This TCR beta chain was recorded in a study of T cell repertoires in cytomegalovirus infection. Per the germline V gene, CDR1 is SGHDT and CDR2 is YYEEEE. V was trimmed by 2 bases and J by 5 bases, leaving 16 bases between them. This CDR3 is 15 amino acids long. This clonotype was counted a few times. Its antigen is not known. TCRdb recomputed calls from the reads with MiXCR, one row per CDR3 protein. The sample yields roughly 80,000 distinct CDR3 sequences, 20% to 30% seen once. This rearrangement joins TRBV5-6 to TRBJ2-5, with D tentatively TRBD1 (5 bases). The material was CD8+ T cells from cultured PBMCs, obtained from culture after CMV antigen stimulation. This receptor was taken from a human donor in good health (CMV status not recorded). Some clones in this sample may be carry-over from other donors' samples. CDR3 sequence reads: CASSLERDSSETQYF. The CDR3 DNA is TGTGCCAGCAGCTTAGAGCGAGACAGTTCGGAGACCCAGTACTTC.